The 28 T cell receptor beta chains reported below all come from one sample, sequenced in a study of cytomegalovirus exposure and HLA in healthy donors. Assay: immunoSEQ multiplex PCR; the TCRdb copy retains only in-frame clones and omits some. Here the sample spans about 130,000 clones, roughly nine tenths being singletons. Material for sequencing was PBMCs. These receptor sequences come from a woman aged 18-29 years in good health and CMV-seronegative.

The rearrangement joins TRBV5-1 to TRBJ1-4; the match to TRBD1 covers 7 bases. The trim removed 2 bases at V and 5 bases at J, leaving 6 bases unmatched. The CDR3 totals 15 residues. Germline CDR1 reads SGHRS; CDR2 reads YFSETQ. The CDR3 nucleotides read TGCGCCAGCAGCTTAGGACAGGCCGAGAATGAAAAACTGTTTTTT. This encodes CASSLGQAENEKLFF.

The rearrangement links TRBV4-2 to TRBJ1-1, with D perhaps matching TRBD1 (5 bases). The CDR3 totals 14 residues. Looked up from germline, CDR1 is LGHNA and CDR2 is YNFKEQ. Trimming left V 4 bases short and J 3 bases short, with 12 bases between. The CDR3 loop reads CASSPGQGDTEAFF. The DNA of the CDR3 is TGTGCCAGCAGCCCTGGGCAAGGGGACACTGAAGCTTTCTTT.

This sequence joins TRBV10-1 and TRBJ2-1; D not certain. Per germline, CDR1 WNHNN and CDR2 SYGVQD (reference sequence). V lost 6 bases and J lost 6, with 6 bases in between. The length of the CDR3 is 11 residues. The CDR3 bases are TGCGCCAGCAGCCCCTTCAATGAGCAGTTCTTC. Encoded protein: CASSPFNEQFF.

The genes are TRBV18 and TRBJ2-7; 8 bases align to TRBD1. After removal of 0 bases from V and 3 bases from J, the junction contained 7 bases not matched to a gene. The CDR3 covers 16 residues. The germline gives CDR1 KGHSH, CDR2 LQKENI. The CDR3, as DNA: TGTGCCAGCTCACCACCTTGGACAGGGAAACTCTACGAGCAGTACTTC. It is translated as CASSPPWTGKLYEQYF.

This sequence joins TRBV18 and TRBJ2-7; the D is unclear. Trimming took 2 bases from V and 1 from J, leaving 6 bases between them. CDR1 is KGHSH and CDR2 is LQKENI in the germline V gene. This CDR3 has 13 amino acids. Written as DNA, the CDR3 is TGTGCCAGCTCACCATCGACATCCTACGAGCAGTACTTC. This translates into CASSPSTSYEQYF.

The chain has TRBV6-5 and TRBJ1-1, with D perhaps matching TRBD1 (5 bases). This CDR3 is built from 12 residues. Trimming stripped 0 bases from V and 11 bases from J, with 10 bases between. Germline values: CDR1 MNHEY, CDR2 SVGAGI. In DNA, the CDR3 is TGTGCCAGCAGTTACTCGCGGGAGGGGGCTTTCTTT. Protein: CASSYSREGAFF.

The genes are TRBV5-1 and TRBJ1-6, with 9 nucleotides matching TRBD1. Germline assignment: CDR1 SGHRS and CDR2 YFSETQ. This CDR3 has 15 residues. J was trimmed by 7 bases and V by 0 bases; bases with no gene match: 2. CDR3 in DNA: TGCGCCAGCAGCTTGGTACAGGGGGCCAATTCACCCCTCCACTTT. Protein sequence: CASSLVQGANSPLHF.

The chain combines TRBV7-3 with TRBJ2-3; 9 bases agree with TRBD2. Looked up from germline, CDR1 is SGHTA and CDR2 is FQGTGA. The CDR3 consists of 14 residues. V gave up 3 bases and J gave up 6 bases; unmatched junction bases: 4. CDR3 bases: TGTGCCAGCAGCTTTAGCGGGGGAGGGGATACGCAGTATTTT. This codes for CASSFSGGGDTQYF.

The gene calls are TRBV5-1 and TRBJ1-1; 10 positions agree with TRBD1. Unmatched junction bases numbered 1, after V lost 5 bases and J lost 0 bases. The CDR3 is 14 amino acids. In germline, CDR1 is SGHRS, CDR2 YFSETQ. This CDR3 is CASRTGGMNTEAFF. Written as DNA, the CDR3 is TGCGCCAGCAGGACAGGGGGCATGAACACTGAAGCTTTCTTT.

This rearrangement joins TRBV9 to TRBJ2-3; the match to TRBD2 covers 9 bases. The CDR3 contains 15 residues. J lost 3 bases, V lost 4 bases, and 6 bases had no gene match. Germline loops: CDR1 SGDLS, CDR2 YYNGEE. CDR3 nucleotides: TGTGCCAGCAGCAATAGCGGGGGAGGGACAGATACGCAGTATTTT. Its protein product is CASSNSGGGTDTQYF.

The chain couples TRBV4-1 to TRBJ2-7; 10 positions match TRBD1. CDR1 is MGHRA, CDR2 YSYEKL, per germline. J was trimmed by 3 bases and V by 8 bases; bases with no gene match: 4. The CDR3 is 13 residues long. The CDR3 DNA reads as TGCGCCAGCGGCCGGACAGGGGGCTACGAGCAGTACTTC. Amino acids: CASGRTGGYEQYF.

This rearrangement joins TRBV9 to TRBJ2-1; 7 bases map to TRBD2. Per germline, CDR1 SGDLS and CDR2 YYNGEE. This CDR3 has 15 residues. Germline trimming cut 0 bases from V and 3 bases from J; bases unmatched to any gene: 3. CDR3 DNA: TGTGCCAGCAGCGTAGATGGGAGGGTCTACAATGAGCAGTTCTTC. It translates to CASSVDGRVYNEQFF.

The chain employs TRBV5-5 and TRBJ2-1; TRBD1 matches at 7 bases. This CDR3 is built from 19 residues. In germline, CDR1 is SGHKS, CDR2 YYEKEE (reference sequence). V lost 1 base to trimming and J lost 9 bases; unmatched junction nucleotides: 22. The CDR3: CASSLSNGADRVNFGEQFF. Here the CDR3 DNA reads TGTGCCAGCAGCTTGTCTAATGGGGCTGACAGGGTCAATTTTGGTGAGCAGTTCTTC.

This chain joins TRBV19 and TRBJ2-7; TRBD1 might be the D (6 bases). This CDR3 is built from 14 residues. CDR1 and CDR2 from the germline V gene are LNHDA and SQIVND (reference sequence). The germline V and J ends were trimmed by 9 bases and 0 bases, with 15 bases remaining between them. The CDR3 spells CASSYRVTSYEQYF. The CDR3 coding sequence is TGTGCCAGCTCTTACAGGGTAACCTCCTACGAGCAGTACTTC.

The V and J genes are TRBV5-1 and TRBJ2-5, with D perhaps matching TRBD2 (5 bases). The V and J ends lost 4 bases and 5 bases respectively, with 18 bases between them. The CDR3 has 15 residues. CDR1 SGHRS and CDR2 YFSETQ come from the germline V gene. CDR3 residues: CASSGGGLTWETQYF. The CDR3 nucleotides read TGCGCCAGCAGCGGAGGCGGACTGACCTGGGAGACCCAGTACTTC.

About this clone: At one boundary the junction diverges from the germline segment, which might be a read error. The chain combines TRBV6-6 with TRBJ1-2; 9 bases line up with TRBD1. This CDR3 contains 14 residues. CDR1 and CDR2 from the germline V gene are MNHNY and SVGAGI (reference sequence). The CDR3 loop reads CASSPGQGNYGYTF. Written as DNA, the CDR3 is TGTGCCAGCAGTCCAGGACAGGGGAACTACGGCTACACCTTC.

The chain links TRBV6-5 to TRBJ2-2; D is ambiguous. Trimming cost V 6 bases and J 1 base, with 9 bases left between them. The germline CDR1 and CDR2 sequences are MNHEY and SVGAGI. This CDR3 contains 14 residues. This CDR3 is CASSLTRNTGELFF. The CDR3 bases are TGTGCCAGCAGCCTGACAAGGAACACCGGGGAGCTGTTTTTT.

In its sample, this clone was seen once. The chain couples TRBV27 to TRBJ2-3; 8 bases are a match to TRBD2. Germline values: CDR1 MNHEY, CDR2 SMNVEV (reference sequence). The CDR3 covers 15 residues. V lost 3 bases, J lost 2 bases, and 4 bases stayed unmatched. The CDR3 DNA sequence: TGTGCCAGCAGTTTCGGGGGGGGTTACACAGATACGCAGTATTTT. Its protein product is CASSFGGGYTDTQYF.

This chain connects TRBV18 to TRBJ2-7; 10 bases match TRBD1. The CDR3 spans 15 residues. Per germline, CDR1 KGHSH and CDR2 LQKENI. Trimming cost V 2 bases and J 3 bases; bases outside gene matches: 4. The CDR3 DNA sequence: TGTGCCAGCTCACCAGGGACAGGGGCGAGCTACGAGCAGTACTTC. This sequence encodes CASSPGTGASYEQYF.

V is TRBV28 and J is TRBJ1-1; TRBD1 is a possible D gene (5 bases). The CDR3 runs 13 residues. Trimming stripped 9 bases from V and 1 base from J, with 12 bases between. Germline-derived CDR1 and CDR2 are MDHEN and SYDVKM. The CDR3 region has the DNA TGTGCCAGTCTTGGTCAGGGGAACACTGAAGCTTTCTTT. Protein sequence: CASLGQGNTEAFF.

The chain has TRBV2 and TRBJ1-3; 7 bases align to TRBD1. This CDR3 spans 15 amino acids. The junction had 10 bases not matched to a gene; V was cut back by 9 bases and J by 2 bases. Per germline, CDR1 SNHLY and CDR2 FYNNEI. The CDR3 reads CASYDRVATGNTIYF. The CDR3 coding sequence is TGTGCCAGTTACGACAGGGTCGCGACTGGAAACACCATATATTTT.

The J gene is TRBJ1-4, the V gene TRBV18; 8 positions match TRBD1. The CDR3 spans 15 residues. The V gene end was trimmed by 2 bases and the J gene end by 5 bases; junction bases not matched to a gene: 4. The V gene's germline CDR1 is KGHSH and CDR2 LQKENI. The CDR3 DNA sequence: TGTGCCAGCTCACCAACGCGACAGGGGAATGAAAAACTGTTTTTT. As protein: CASSPTRQGNEKLFF.

The genes are TRBV21-1 and TRBJ2-6; the table's D call, TRBD1, has no DNA check behind it. TRBV21-1 is given as a pseudogene. There are 19 residues in the CDR3. The CDR3 spells CASKFGQPQRVTGANVLTF. As DNA, the CDR3 is TGTGCCAGCAAGTTTGGACAGCCCCAAAGGGTCACTGGGGCCAACGTCCTGACTTTC.

This clone was recorded once. This chain joins TRBV7-9 and TRBJ2-3; 10 nucleotides align to TRBD2. This CDR3 comprises 15 residues. Losses at the gene ends were 3 bases for V and 5 bases for J; bases not matched to a gene: 5. CDR1 is SEHNR and CDR2 is FQNEAQ in the germline V gene (reference sequence). CDR3 amino acids: CASSFSGGSLDTQYF. The DNA for the CDR3 is TGTGCCAGCAGCTTTAGCGGGGGGAGTCTAGATACGCAGTATTTT.

This chain uses TRBV19 with TRBJ2-1, with 10 nucleotides matching TRBD2. The CDR3 is 14 residues long. V dropped 8 bases and J dropped 7; count of bases not matched to a gene: 8. Germline CDR1 LNHDA, CDR2 SQIVND (reference sequence). CDR3 region: CASSAGGFQNEQFF. In DNA, the CDR3 is TGTGCCAGTTCAGCGGGGGGGTTTCAGAATGAGCAGTTCTTC.

Of note for this clone: Compared with germline, one end of the junction differs, possibly owing to a read error. The gene calls are TRBV5-6 and TRBJ2-5; D unclear. There are 14 residues in the CDR3. Germline V CDR1 and CDR2: SGHDT, YYEEEE. CDR3 in amino acids: CASSLVQDRETQYF. CDR3 DNA: TGTGCCAGCAGTTTGGTTCAGGATAGGGAGACCCAGTACTTC. The variable domain in full, with the rest retrieved from reference TRBV5-6 and TRBJ2-5, is DAGVTQSPTHLIKTRGQQVTLRCSPKSGHDTVSWYQQALGQGPQFIFQYYEEEERQRGNFPDRFSGHQFPNYSSELNVNALLLGDSALYLCASSLVQDRETQYFGPGTRLLVL.

This chain joins TRBV29-1 and TRBJ1-5; no clear D. The CDR3 contains 14 residues. Germline lookup yields CDR1 SQVTM and CDR2 ANQGSEA. V lost 5 bases and J lost 0, with 11 bases in between. CDR3: CSVKASGSNQPQHF. CDR3 in DNA: TGCAGCGTTAAGGCGTCAGGTAGCAATCAGCCCCAGCATTTT.

The rearrangement links TRBV4-1 to TRBJ1-2; D not certain. This CDR3 is 17 amino acids long. The V gene's germline CDR1 is MGHRA and CDR2 YSYEKL. The germline V and J ends were trimmed by 0 bases and 4 bases, with 18 bases remaining between them. Here the CDR3 DNA reads TGCGCCAGCAGCCAAGAACCATCCGGAGATCTGGGCTATGGCTACACCTTC. As protein: CASSQEPSGDLGYGYTF.